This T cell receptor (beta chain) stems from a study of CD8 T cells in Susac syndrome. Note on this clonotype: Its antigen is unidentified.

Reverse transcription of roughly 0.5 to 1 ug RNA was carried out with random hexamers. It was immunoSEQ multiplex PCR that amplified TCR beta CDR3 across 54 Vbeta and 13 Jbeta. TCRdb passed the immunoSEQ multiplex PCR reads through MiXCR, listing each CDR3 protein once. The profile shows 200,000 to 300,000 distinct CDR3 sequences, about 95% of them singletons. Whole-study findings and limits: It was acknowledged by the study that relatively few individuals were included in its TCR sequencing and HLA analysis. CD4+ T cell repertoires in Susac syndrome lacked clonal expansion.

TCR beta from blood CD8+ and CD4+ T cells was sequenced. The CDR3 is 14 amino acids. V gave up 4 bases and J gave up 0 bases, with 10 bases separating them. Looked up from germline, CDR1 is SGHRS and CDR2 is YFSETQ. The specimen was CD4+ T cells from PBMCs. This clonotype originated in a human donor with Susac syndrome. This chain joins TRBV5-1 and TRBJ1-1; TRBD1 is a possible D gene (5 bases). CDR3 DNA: TGCGCCAGCAGCACTGACAGTGTGAACACTGAAGCTTTCTTT. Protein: CASSTDSVNTEAFF.